These 24 T cell receptor beta chains came from one sample sequenced in a study of lymphopenia after photon versus proton radiotherapy (dated by TCRdb to the late 2010s). The library was prepared using the immunoSEQ multiplex PCR assay. TCRdb carries this immuneACCESS record with in-frame sequences only. Its versions omit some clonotypes, under half of them owing to an unresolved V gene in the studies checked, with the rest unexplained. The table for this sample lists just over 40,000 clones; about 86% of them were counted only once. The top ten clones comprise 10% to 13% of the sample. Material: peripheral blood, obtained from a patient treated with proton-based radiotherapy. These receptors all stem from a woman in her 70s with pancreatic cancer. Some clones in this sample may be carry-over from other donors' samples.

The genes are TRBV4-1 and TRBJ2-7, with D uncertain. V was cut by 1 base and J by 0 bases, with 10 bases left in between. Germline V gene data show CDR1 as MGHRA and CDR2 as YSYEKL. The CDR3 is 15 amino acids. CDR3: CASSQASELSYEQYF. The CDR3 coding sequence is TGCGCCAGCAGCCAAGCATCAGAGCTCTCCTACGAGCAGTACTTC.

The chain carries TRBV6-6 and TRBJ2-5; 11 bases are a match to TRBD2. Germline loops: CDR1 MNHNY, CDR2 SVGAGI (reference sequence). CDR3 length: 16 residues. After removal of 8 bases from V and 5 bases from J, the junction contained 13 bases not matched to a gene. The CDR3 nucleotides read TGTGCCAGCCTATACCAACTAGCGGGAGCATTTGAGACCCAGTACTTC. This sequence encodes CASLYQLAGAFETQYF.

V gene TRBV28 combines with J gene TRBJ2-7; D is unresolved. V shed 7 bases and J shed 5 bases, with 12 bases lying between them. Germline CDR1 reads MDHEN; CDR2 reads SYDVKM. The CDR3 is 12 amino acids. CDR3 sequence: CASNGSGNEQYF. CDR3 coding DNA: TGTGCCAGCAATGGCTCTGGGAACGAGCAGTACTTC.

The V call is TRBV15, the J call TRBJ1-4, with 7 bases matching TRBD1. The CDR3 is 17 amino acids. Germline-derived CDR1 and CDR2 are LNHNV and YYDKDF (reference sequence). The J segment lost 6 bases and the V segment lost 0 bases, leaving 10 bases of the junction unmatched. CDR3 coding DNA: TGTGCCACCAGCAGAGATCGGAGGGGGCCGGCCGATGAAAAACTGTTTTTT. This codes for CATSRDRRGPADEKLFF. The full variable domain, in which reference TRBV15 and TRBJ1-4 provide the parts outside the CDR3, is DAMVIQNPRYQVTQFGKPVTLSCSQTLNHNVMYWYQQKSSQAPKLLFHYYDKDFNNEADTPDNFQSRRPNTSFCFLDIRSPGLGDTAMYLCATSRDRRGPADEKLFFGSGTQLSVL.

This rearrangement joins TRBV9 to TRBJ2-7; D remains ambiguous. CDR3 length: 15 amino acids. Trimming left V 1 base short and J 3 bases short, with 14 bases between. Germline lookup yields CDR1 SGDLS and CDR2 YYNGEE. The CDR3, as DNA: TGTGCCAGCAGCGTATCTTCAGGTAACCTCTACGAGCAGTACTTC. The encoded protein is CASSVSSGNLYEQYF.

The chain employs TRBV6-4 and TRBJ2-1; 9 positions match TRBD2. This CDR3 comprises 15 residues. Germline values: CDR1 MRHNA, CDR2 SNTAGT. V shed 3 bases, J shed 2 bases, and the junction held 2 bases outside the gene matches. The CDR3 here is CASSELAGAYNEQFF. In DNA, the CDR3 is TGTGCCAGCAGTGAATTAGCGGGGGCCTACAATGAGCAGTTCTTC.

This clone came up once. V and J are TRBV7-9 and TRBJ2-7, with D possibly matching TRBD1 (6 bases). In germline, CDR1 is SEHNR, CDR2 FQNEAQ (reference sequence). There are 16 residues in the CDR3. V was trimmed by 5 bases and J by 3 bases, leaving 20 bases between them. This chain's CDR3 is CASSASQGSALYEQYF. CDR3 nucleotide sequence: TGTGCCAGCAGCGCTTCTCAGGGGTCGGCTCTCTACGAGCAGTACTTC.

The chain carries TRBV6-4 and TRBJ1-5, with D maybe TRBD1 (5 bases). The germline CDR1 and CDR2 sequences are MRHNA and SNTAGT. Between the trimmed V and J ends, which lost 5 bases and 4 bases, there was a span of 15 bases. The CDR3 spans 15 residues. This CDR3 is CASSLGTLQNQPQHF. CDR3 coding DNA: TGTGCCAGCAGTTTGGGGACGTTACAGAATCAGCCCCAGCATTTT.

Within the sample, this clone is medium-sized. Distinct nucleotide sequences in the sample also encode this CDR3. The rearrangement uses TRBV11-1 and TRBJ1-3, with a tentative D call TRBD1 (5 bases). The V gene's germline CDR1 is SGHAT and CDR2 FQDESV (reference sequence). V lost 4 bases and J 0 bases, leaving 10 bases between the germline ends. There are 15 residues in the CDR3. The CDR3 DNA is TGTGCCAGCAGCTATGGGACGGACTCTGGAAACACCATATATTTT. Translated, it gives CASSYGTDSGNTIYF.

This rearrangement joins TRBV27 to TRBJ2-2, with D possibly TRBD1 on 5 matching bases. In germline, CDR1 is MNHEY, CDR2 SMNVEV (reference sequence). The germline V and J ends were trimmed by 3 bases and 0 bases, with 11 bases remaining between them. The CDR3 is 16 residues long. CDR3 residues: CASSLLGQANTGELFF. CDR3 coding DNA: TGTGCCAGCAGTTTGCTGGGGCAGGCGAACACCGGGGAGCTGTTTTTT.

This sequence joins TRBV10-2 and TRBJ2-1, with 9 nucleotides matching TRBD2. Germline CDR1 reads WSHSY; CDR2 reads SAAADI. J lost 6 bases, V lost 4 bases, and 7 bases had no gene match. The CDR3 runs to 15 residues. The CDR3 region has the DNA TGCGCCAGCAGTGGGGGACTAGCCCCCCGCAATGAGCAGTTCTTC. Amino acids: CASSGGLAPRNEQFF.

This sequence joins TRBV28 and TRBJ2-1; 7 positions agree with TRBD2. CDR3 length equals 15 residues. V lost 6 bases, J lost 2 bases, and 7 bases stayed unmatched. Germline V gives CDR1 MDHEN, CDR2 SYDVKM. For the CDR3, the DNA is TGTGCCAGCAGACTGGGAGGGGATACCTACAATGAGCAGTTCTTC. Its protein is CASRLGGDTYNEQFF.

A single count supports this clone. The chain links TRBV5-1 to TRBJ2-2; weak D call: TRBD2 (5 bases). The CDR3 is 15 residues long. The ends were cut back, 4 bases at V and 5 bases at J, with 15 bases in the middle. Germline V gene sequence: CDR1 SGHRS, CDR2 YFSETQ. CDR3 nucleotides: TGCGCCAGCAGCGAGGGAACGGCCCTAACCGGGGAGCTGTTTTTT. Protein sequence: CASSEGTALTGELFF.

CDR3 protein: CASSEIAGVAYNEQFF. CDR3 DNA sequence: TGTGCCAGCAGTGAAATAGCGGGGGTTGCCTACAATGAGCAGTTCTTC. The V and J genes are TRBV6-1 and TRBJ2-1, with 9 bases fitting TRBD2. The germline V gene has CDR1 MNHNS and CDR2 SASEGT. The CDR3 has 16 residues. Trimming cost V 2 bases and J 2 bases; bases outside gene matches: 4.

V usage is TRBV11-3 and J usage is TRBJ2-1; 7 bases fit TRBD2. This CDR3 contains 15 residues. V trimming: 5 bases; J trimming: 8 bases; junction bases outside the gene matches: 12. Germline lookup yields CDR1 SGHNT and CDR2 YENEEA. The CDR3 coding sequence is TGTGCCAGCAGCCCGGGACTCGCGGGAGTGGATGAGCAGTTCTTC. It yields the protein CASSPGLAGVDEQFF.

The chain joins TRBV6-6 to TRBJ2-7, with 10 bases identical to TRBD2. The germline V gene has CDR1 MNHNY and CDR2 SVGAGI (reference sequence). CDR3 length: 15 residues. Losses at the gene ends were 5 bases for V and 3 bases for J; bases not matched to a gene: 7. The CDR3 here is CASSGTSGVNYEQYF. Here the CDR3 DNA reads TGTGCCAGCAGTGGCACTAGCGGGGTAAACTACGAGCAGTACTTC.

The V and J genes are TRBV5-1 and TRBJ1-1; D is uncertain. Trimming took off 1 base at V and 2 bases at J, with 9 bases between the two ends. Germline CDR1 SGHRS, CDR2 YFSETQ. This CDR3 is 14 amino acids long. The CDR3 bases are TGCGCCAGCAGCTTGACGGACCAAAACACTGAAGCTTTCTTT. Its translation: CASSLTDQNTEAFF. Filled out from reference TRBV5-1 and TRBJ1-1, the complete variable domain reads KAGVTQTPRYLIKTRGQQVTLSCSPISGHRSVSWYQQTPGQGLQFLFEYFSETQRNKGNFPGRFSGRQFSNSRSEMNVSTLELGDSALYLCASSLTDQNTEAFFGQGTRLTVV.

This clone was counted a single time. The chain has TRBV13 and TRBJ2-1; tentative D call: TRBD2 (6 bases). The V end lost 3 bases, the J end lost 9 bases, and 15 bases lay between the germline ends. The length of the CDR3 is 14 residues. From germline, CDR1 is PRHDT and CDR2 FYEKMQ (reference sequence). CDR3 protein: CASSFSAGRGEQFF. In DNA form, the CDR3 reads TGTGCCAGCAGCTTTAGTGCGGGAAGGGGTGAGCAGTTCTTC.

This clone came up once. V usage is TRBV7-3 and J usage is TRBJ2-1; a possible D gene is TRBD2 (5 bases). The V and J ends lost 4 bases and 3 bases respectively, with 7 bases between them. This CDR3 region has 13 residues. CDR1 is SGHTA, CDR2 FQGTGA, per germline. The chain's CDR3 is CASSSGGYNEQFF. CDR3 bases: TGTGCCAGCAGCTCTGGAGGCTACAATGAGCAGTTCTTC.

The rearrangement joins TRBV6-6 to TRBJ1-5; TRBD1 might be the D (6 bases). CDR1 and CDR2 from the germline V gene are MNHNY and SVGAGI (reference sequence). This CDR3 is built from 13 residues. V was clipped by 4 bases and J by 3 bases, with 7 bases between them. CDR3 loop: CASSSGVNQPQHF. CDR3 sequence (DNA): TGTGCCAGCAGTTCAGGGGTCAATCAGCCCCAGCATTTT.

This chain uses TRBV2 with TRBJ2-3, with D perhaps TRBD1 (5 bases). There are 14 residues in the CDR3. Germline V lookup: CDR1 SNHLY, CDR2 FYNNEI. V lost 10 bases, J lost 4 bases, and 18 bases lay in between. The CDR3 DNA reads as TGTGCCATCATGGGGCGCCCCGGGCCAGATACGCAGTATTTT. Translating it yields CAIMGRPGPDTQYF.

The chain has TRBV7-6 and TRBJ1-1; a weak D match, TRBD1 (5 bases). CDR3 size: 13 residues. Trimming removed 3 bases at V and 2 bases at J, with 7 bases between. CDR1 and CDR2 (germline): SGHVS, FNYEAQ. CDR3 nucleotides: TGTGCCAGCAGCTTCCAGGGTAACACTGAAGCTTTCTTT. This gives the protein CASSFQGNTEAFF.

The chain uses TRBV7-3 and TRBJ1-2; D is possibly TRBD1 (6 bases). In germline, CDR1 is SGHTA, CDR2 FQGTGA. CDR3 size: 14 residues. Trimming pared 1 base from V and 7 bases from J, leaving 13 bases between. The CDR3 protein is CASSLNSGAGGYTF. In DNA, the CDR3 is TGTGCCAGCAGCTTAAATTCGGGGGCGGGTGGCTACACCTTC.

The genes are TRBV5-1 and TRBJ2-7; TRBD1 agrees at 8 bases. CDR1 SGHRS and CDR2 YFSETQ come from the germline V gene. With V trimmed by 2 bases and J by 1 base, 2 bases remained unmatched. The CDR3 is made up of 14 amino acids. Here the CDR3 reads CASSLQGGSYEQYF. In nucleotides, the CDR3 is TGCGCCAGCAGCTTACAGGGGGGTTCCTACGAGCAGTACTTC.